This TCR beta chain was sequenced in a study of blood T cell repertoires in COVID-19. About the study: Samples of COVID-19 (acute and convalescent) were obtained from the United States, Italy and Spain.

CDR1 is SGHNT and CDR2 is YENEEA in the germline V gene. The CDR3 length is 17 residues. Trimming took 0 bases from V and 7 from J; bases not matched to a gene: 6. Some clones are missing from TCRdb's copy, which holds only in-frame ones; the method was immunoSEQ multiplex PCR. The table lists some 200,000 clones, around 86% of them singletons, with approximately 5.9% in the top ten. Sequenced input: peripheral blood. The sequence derives from a man older than 75 with acute or convalescent COVID-19. The V call is TRBV11-3, the J call TRBJ2-1; 13 nucleotides match TRBD2. The CDR3 coding sequence is TGTGCCAGCAGCTTAGAAGGGGGACTAGCGGGACGGAATGAGCAGTTCTTC. Its protein product is CASSLEGGLAGRNEQFF.